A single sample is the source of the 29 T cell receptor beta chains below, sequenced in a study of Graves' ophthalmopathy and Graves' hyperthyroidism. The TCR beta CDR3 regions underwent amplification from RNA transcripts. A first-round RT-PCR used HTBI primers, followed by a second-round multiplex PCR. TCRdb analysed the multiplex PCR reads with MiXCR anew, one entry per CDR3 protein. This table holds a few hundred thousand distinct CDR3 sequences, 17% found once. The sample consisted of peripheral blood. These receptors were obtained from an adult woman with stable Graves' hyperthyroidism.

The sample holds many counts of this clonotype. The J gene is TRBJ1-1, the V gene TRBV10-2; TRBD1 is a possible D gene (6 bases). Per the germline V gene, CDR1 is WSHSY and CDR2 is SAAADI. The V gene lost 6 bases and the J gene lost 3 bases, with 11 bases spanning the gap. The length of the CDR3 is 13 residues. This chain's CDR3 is CASRQGPDTEAFF. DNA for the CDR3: TGCGCCAGCAGGCAGGGGCCTGACACTGAAGCTTTCTTT.

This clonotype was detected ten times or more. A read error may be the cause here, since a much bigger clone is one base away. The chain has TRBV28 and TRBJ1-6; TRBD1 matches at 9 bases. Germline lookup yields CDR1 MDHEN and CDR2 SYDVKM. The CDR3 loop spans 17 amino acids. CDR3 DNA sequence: TGTGCCAGCAGTCAAACCGGGACAGGGCATCATAATTCACACCTCCACTTT. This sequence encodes CASSQTGTGHHNSHLHF.

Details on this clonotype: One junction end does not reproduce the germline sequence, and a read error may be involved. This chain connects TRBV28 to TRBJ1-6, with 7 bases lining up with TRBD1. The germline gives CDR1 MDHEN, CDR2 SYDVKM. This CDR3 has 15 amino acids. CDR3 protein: CASSLNAGGNSHLHF. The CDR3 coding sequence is TGTGCCAGCAGTTTAAACGCAGGGGGGAATTCACACCTCCACTTT.

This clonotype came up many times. Here the CDR3 reads CATRVIGDSNQPQHF. The CDR3 coding sequence is TGTGCCACTCGAGTAATCGGTGATAGCAATCAGCCCCAGCATTTT. J is TRBJ1-5 and V is TRBV19; no definite D call. Germline lookup yields CDR1 LNHDA and CDR2 SQIVND (reference sequence). V lost 10 bases to trimming and J lost 0 bases, with 16 bases between them. This CDR3 has 15 amino acids.

The CDR3 reads CASSPTGADTQYF. The CDR3 DNA reads as TGTGCCAGCAGCCCAACGGGGGCAGATACGCAGTATTTT. This chain joins TRBV11-3 and TRBJ2-3; TRBD2 is a possible D gene (6 bases). In germline, CDR1 is SGHNT, CDR2 YENEEA. This CDR3 has 13 amino acids. V lost 5 bases, J lost 4 bases, and 10 bases lay in between.

CDR3: CASSAFTRSDIQYF. DNA for the CDR3: TGTGCCAGCAGCGCATTCACCCGAAGCGACATTCAGTACTTC. This chain connects TRBV7-9 to TRBJ2-4; D is ambiguous. CDR1 SEHNR and CDR2 FQNEAQ come from the germline V gene (reference sequence). Trimming left V 5 bases short and J 8 bases short, with 16 bases between. The CDR3 is 14 residues long. The full variable domain, completed using reference TRBV7-9 and TRBJ2-4, is DTGVSQNPRHKITKRGQNVTFRCDPISEHNRLYWYRQTLGQGPEFLTYFQNEAQLEKSRLLSDRFSAERPKGSFSTLEIQRTEQGDSAMYLCASSAFTRSDIQYFGAGTRLSVL.

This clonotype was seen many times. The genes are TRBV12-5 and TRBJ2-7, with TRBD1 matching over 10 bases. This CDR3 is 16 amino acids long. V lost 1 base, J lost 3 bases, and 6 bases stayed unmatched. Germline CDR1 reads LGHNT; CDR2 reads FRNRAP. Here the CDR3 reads CASGLDVGTGVYEQYF. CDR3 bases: TGTGCTAGTGGTTTGGACGTAGGGACAGGGGTCTACGAGCAGTACTTC.

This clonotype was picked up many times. CDR3 protein: CASSGLETANTEAFF. CDR3 sequence (DNA): TGTGCCAGCAGCGGCCTCGAGACAGCGAACACTGAAGCTTTCTTT. The J gene is TRBJ1-1, the V gene TRBV11-2; D is possibly TRBD1 (5 bases). CDR3 size: 15 residues. Germline values: CDR1 SGHAT, CDR2 FQNNGV. The ends were cut back, 5 bases at V and 1 base at J, with 14 bases in the middle.

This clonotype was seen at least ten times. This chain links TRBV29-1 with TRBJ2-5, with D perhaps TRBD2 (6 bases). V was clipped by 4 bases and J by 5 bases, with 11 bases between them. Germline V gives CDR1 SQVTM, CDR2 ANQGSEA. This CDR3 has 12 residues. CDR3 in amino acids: CSVAGAVETQYF. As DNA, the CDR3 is TGCAGCGTTGCGGGAGCCGTGGAGACCCAGTACTTC. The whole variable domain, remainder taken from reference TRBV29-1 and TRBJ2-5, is SAVISQKPSRDICQRGTSLTIQCQVDSQVTMMFWYRQQPGQSLTLIATANQGSEATYESGFVIDKFPISRPNLTFSTLTVSNMSPEDSSIYLCSVAGAVETQYFGPGTRLLVL.

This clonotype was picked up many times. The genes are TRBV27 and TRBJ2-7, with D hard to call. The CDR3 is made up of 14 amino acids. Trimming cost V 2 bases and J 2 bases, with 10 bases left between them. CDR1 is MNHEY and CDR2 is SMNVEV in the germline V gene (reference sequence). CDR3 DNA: TGTGCCAGCAGTTTAGGGCCTCTCCCCTACGAGCAGTACTTC. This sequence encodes CASSLGPLPYEQYF.

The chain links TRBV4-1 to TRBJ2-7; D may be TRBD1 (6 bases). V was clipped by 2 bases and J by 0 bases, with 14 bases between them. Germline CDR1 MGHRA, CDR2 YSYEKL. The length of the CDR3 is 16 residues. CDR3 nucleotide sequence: TGCGCCAGCAGCCAAAAACCAGGACAGAGCTCCTACGAGCAGTACTTC. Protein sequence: CASSQKPGQSSYEQYF.

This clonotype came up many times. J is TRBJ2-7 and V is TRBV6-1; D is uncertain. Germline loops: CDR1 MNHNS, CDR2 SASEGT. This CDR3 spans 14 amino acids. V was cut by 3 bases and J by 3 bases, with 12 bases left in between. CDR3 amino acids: CASSEAGGFYEQYF. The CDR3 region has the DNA TGTGCCAGCAGTGAGGCAGGTGGCTTCTACGAGCAGTACTTC.

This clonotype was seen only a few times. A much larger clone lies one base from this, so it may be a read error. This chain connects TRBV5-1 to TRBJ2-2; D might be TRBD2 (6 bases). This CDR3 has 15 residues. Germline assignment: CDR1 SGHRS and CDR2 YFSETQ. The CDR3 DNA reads TGCGCCAGCAGCTTGGTGTTAGCGGACACCGGGGAGCTGCTTTTT. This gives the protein CASSLVLADTGELLF.

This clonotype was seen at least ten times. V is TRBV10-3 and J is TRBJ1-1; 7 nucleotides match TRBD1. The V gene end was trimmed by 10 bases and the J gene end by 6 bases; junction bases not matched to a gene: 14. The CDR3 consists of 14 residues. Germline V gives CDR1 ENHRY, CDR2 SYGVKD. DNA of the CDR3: TGTGCCACGACCGCGGAGGGAGGGGGCCCTGAAGCTTTCTTT. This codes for CATTAEGGGPEAFF.

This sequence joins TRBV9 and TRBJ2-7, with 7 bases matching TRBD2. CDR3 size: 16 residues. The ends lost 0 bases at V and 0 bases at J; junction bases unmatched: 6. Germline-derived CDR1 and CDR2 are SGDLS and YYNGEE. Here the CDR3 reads CASSVDGTSASYEQYF. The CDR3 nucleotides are TGTGCCAGCAGCGTAGATGGTACTAGCGCCTCCTACGAGCAGTACTTC.

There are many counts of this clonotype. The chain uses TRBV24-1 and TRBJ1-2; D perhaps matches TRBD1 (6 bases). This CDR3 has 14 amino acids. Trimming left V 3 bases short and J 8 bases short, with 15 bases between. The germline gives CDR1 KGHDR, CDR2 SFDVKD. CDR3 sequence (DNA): TGTGCCACCAGTGATCCCTCTGGGGGCCGGGGCTACACCTTC. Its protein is CATSDPSGGRGYTF.

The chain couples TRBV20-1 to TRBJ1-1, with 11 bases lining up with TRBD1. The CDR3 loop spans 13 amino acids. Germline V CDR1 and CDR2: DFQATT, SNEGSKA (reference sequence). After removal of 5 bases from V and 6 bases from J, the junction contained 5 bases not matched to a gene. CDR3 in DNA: TGCAGTGCTCGGGGACAGGGGGGAGCTGAAGCTTTCTTT. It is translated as CSARGQGGAEAFF.

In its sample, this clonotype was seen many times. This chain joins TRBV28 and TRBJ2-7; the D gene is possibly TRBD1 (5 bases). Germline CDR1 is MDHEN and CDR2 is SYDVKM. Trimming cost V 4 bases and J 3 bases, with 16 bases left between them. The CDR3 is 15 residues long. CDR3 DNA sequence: TGTGCCAGCAGTTCCCCGACTGACAGTAACTACGAGCAGTACTTC. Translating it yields CASSSPTDSNYEQYF.

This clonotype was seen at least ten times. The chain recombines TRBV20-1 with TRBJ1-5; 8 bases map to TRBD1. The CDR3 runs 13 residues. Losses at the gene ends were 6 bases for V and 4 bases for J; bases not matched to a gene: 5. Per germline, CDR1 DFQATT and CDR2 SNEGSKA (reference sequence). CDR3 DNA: TGCAGTGCCGGGACAGGAGGGAATCAGCCCCAGCATTTT. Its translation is CSAGTGGNQPQHF.

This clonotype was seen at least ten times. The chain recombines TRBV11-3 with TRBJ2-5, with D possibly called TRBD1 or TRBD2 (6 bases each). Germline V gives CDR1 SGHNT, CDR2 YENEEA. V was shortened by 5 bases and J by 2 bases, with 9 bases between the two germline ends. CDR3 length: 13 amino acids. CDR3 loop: CASSRGQQETQYF. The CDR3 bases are TGTGCCAGCAGCCGGGGGCAGCAAGAGACCCAGTACTTC.

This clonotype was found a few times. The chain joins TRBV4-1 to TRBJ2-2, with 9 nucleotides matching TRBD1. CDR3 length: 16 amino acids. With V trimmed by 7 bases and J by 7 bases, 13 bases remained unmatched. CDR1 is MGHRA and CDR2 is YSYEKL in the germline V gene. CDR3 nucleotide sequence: TGCGCCAGCAAGCCCCGGACAGGGGAAATCGGCGGGGAGCTGTTTTTT. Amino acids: CASKPRTGEIGGELFF.

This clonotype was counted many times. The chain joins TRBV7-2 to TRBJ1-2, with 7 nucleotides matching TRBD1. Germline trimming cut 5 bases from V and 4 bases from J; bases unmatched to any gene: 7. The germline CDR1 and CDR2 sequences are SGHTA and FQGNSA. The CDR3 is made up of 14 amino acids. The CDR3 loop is CASSPPGTAYGYTF. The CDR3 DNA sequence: TGTGCCAGCAGCCCGCCCGGGACAGCCTATGGCTACACCTTC.

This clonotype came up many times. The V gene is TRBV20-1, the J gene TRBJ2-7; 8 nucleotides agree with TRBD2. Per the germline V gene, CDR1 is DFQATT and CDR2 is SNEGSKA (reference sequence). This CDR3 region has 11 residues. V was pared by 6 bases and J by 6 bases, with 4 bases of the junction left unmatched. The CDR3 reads CSASTSGEQYF. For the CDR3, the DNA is TGCAGTGCGAGTACTAGCGGCGAGCAGTACTTC.

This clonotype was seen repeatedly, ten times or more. The CDR3 spells CASSFASGRGTGELFF. The CDR3 nucleotides are TGTGCCAGCAGTTTTGCTAGCGGGAGGGGGACCGGGGAGCTGTTTTTT. The chain uses TRBV28 and TRBJ2-2; 12 bases match TRBD2. Germline CDR1 is MDHEN and CDR2 is SYDVKM. This CDR3 is 16 amino acids long. V shed 3 bases, J shed 5 bases, and the junction held 4 bases outside the gene matches.

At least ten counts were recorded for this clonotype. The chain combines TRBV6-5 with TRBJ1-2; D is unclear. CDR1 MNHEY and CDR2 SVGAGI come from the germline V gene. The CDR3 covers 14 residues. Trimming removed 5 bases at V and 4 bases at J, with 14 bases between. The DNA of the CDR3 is TGTGCCAGCAGTCGAGGTGTAATAACCTATGGCTACACCTTC. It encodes CASSRGVITYGYTF.

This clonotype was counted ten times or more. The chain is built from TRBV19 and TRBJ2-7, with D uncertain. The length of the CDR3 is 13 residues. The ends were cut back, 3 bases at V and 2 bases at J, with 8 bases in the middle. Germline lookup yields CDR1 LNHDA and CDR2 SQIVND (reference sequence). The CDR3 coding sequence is TGTGCCAGTAGTATGGACCGCCCCTACGAGCAGTACTTC. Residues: CASSMDRPYEQYF. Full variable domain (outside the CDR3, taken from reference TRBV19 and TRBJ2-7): DGGITQSPKYLFRKEGQNVTLSCEQNLNHDAMYWYRQDPGQGLRLIYYSQIVNDFQKGDIAEGYSVSREKKESFPLTVTSAQKNPTAFYLCASSMDRPYEQYFGPGTRLTVT.

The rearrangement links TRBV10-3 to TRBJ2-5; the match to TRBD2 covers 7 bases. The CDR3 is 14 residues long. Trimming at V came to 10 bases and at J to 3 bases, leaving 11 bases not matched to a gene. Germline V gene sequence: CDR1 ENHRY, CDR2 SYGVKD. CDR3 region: CASIQAGNEETQYF. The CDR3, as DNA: TGTGCCAGCATTCAAGCGGGGAACGAAGAGACCCAGTACTTC.

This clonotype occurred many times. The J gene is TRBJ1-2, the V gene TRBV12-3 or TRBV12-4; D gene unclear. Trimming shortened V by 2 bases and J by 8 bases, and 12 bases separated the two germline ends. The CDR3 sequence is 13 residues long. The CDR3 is CASSLLSGEGYTF. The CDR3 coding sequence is TGTGCCAGCAGTTTACTTTCAGGTGAAGGCTACACCTTC.

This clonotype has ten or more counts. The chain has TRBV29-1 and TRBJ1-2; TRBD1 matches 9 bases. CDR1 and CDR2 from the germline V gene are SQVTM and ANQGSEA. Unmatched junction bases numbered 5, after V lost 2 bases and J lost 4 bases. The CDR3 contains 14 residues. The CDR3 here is CSVESGQGGYGYTF. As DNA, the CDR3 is TGCAGCGTTGAATCGGGACAGGGTGGCTATGGCTACACCTTC. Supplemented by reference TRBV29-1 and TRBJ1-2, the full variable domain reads SAVISQKPSRDICQRGTSLTIQCQVDSQVTMMFWYRQQPGQSLTLIATANQGSEATYESGFVIDKFPISRPNLTFSTLTVSNMSPEDSSIYLCSVESGQGGYGYTFGSGTRLTVV.